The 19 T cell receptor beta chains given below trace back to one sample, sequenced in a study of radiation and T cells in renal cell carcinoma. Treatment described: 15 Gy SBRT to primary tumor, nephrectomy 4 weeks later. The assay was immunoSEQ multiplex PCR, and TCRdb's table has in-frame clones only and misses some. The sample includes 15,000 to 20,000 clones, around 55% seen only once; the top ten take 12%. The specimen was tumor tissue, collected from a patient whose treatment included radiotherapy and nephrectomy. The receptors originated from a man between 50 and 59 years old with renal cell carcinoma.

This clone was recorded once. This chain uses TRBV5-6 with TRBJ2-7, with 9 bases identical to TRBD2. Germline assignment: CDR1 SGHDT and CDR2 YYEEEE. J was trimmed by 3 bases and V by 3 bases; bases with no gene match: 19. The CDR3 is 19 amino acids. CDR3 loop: CASSSSVAGALDNNYEQYF. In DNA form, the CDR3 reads TGTGCCAGCAGCTCGTCGGTAGCGGGGGCCCTAGATAACAACTACGAGCAGTACTTC.

CDR3 protein: CASSERAGGLSSTDTQYF. CDR3 DNA sequence: TGTGCCAGCAGTGAACGGGCGGGGGGGCTATCTAGCACAGATACGCAGTATTTT. The chain is built from TRBV6-1 and TRBJ2-3, with 9 bases matching TRBD2. The ends lost 2 bases at V and 0 bases at J; junction bases unmatched: 9. Germline-derived CDR1 and CDR2 are MNHNS and SASEGT. The CDR3 extends over 18 amino acids.

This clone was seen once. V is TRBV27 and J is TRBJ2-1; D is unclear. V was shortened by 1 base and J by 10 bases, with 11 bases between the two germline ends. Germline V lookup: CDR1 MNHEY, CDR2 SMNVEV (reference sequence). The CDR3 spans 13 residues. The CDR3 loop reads CASSLWASAEQFF. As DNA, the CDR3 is TGTGCCAGCAGTTTATGGGCTTCGGCGGAGCAGTTCTTC.

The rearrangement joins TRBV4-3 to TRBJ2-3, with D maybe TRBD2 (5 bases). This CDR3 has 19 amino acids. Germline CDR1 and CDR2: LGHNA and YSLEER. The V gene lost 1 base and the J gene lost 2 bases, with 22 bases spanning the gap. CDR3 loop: CASSQGIRWRRDPTDTQYF. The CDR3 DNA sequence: TGCGCCAGCAGCCAAGGGATCAGGTGGAGGAGAGACCCCACAGATACGCAGTATTTT.

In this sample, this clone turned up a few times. CDR3 sequence reads: CASSSSQGTWGTEAFF. CDR3 DNA sequence: TGTGCCAGCAGCTCCTCACAGGGGACATGGGGCACTGAAGCTTTCTTT. This chain links TRBV13 with TRBJ1-1, with 7 bases lining up with TRBD1. The CDR3 runs to 16 residues. Unmatched junction bases numbered 12, after V lost 4 bases and J lost 4 bases. Germline CDR1 PRHDT, CDR2 FYEKMQ (reference sequence).

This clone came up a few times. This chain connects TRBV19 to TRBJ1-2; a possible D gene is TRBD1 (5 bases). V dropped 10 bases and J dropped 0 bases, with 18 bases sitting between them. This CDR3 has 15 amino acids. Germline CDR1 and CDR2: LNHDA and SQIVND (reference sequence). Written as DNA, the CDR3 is TGTGCCACCGAGGACGTGACAGCAGCTAACTATGGCTACACCTTC. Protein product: CATEDVTAANYGYTF.

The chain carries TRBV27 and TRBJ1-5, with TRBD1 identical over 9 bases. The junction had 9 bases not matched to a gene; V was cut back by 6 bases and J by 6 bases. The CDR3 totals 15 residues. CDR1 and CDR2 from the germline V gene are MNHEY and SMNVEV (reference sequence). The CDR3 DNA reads TGTGCCAGCAGGCAGACAGGGGGTCTCAGTCAGCCCCAGCATTTT. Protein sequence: CASRQTGGLSQPQHF.

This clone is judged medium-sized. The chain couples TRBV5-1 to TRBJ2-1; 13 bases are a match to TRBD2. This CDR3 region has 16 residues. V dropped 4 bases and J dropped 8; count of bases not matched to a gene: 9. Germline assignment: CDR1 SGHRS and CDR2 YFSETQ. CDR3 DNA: TGCGCCAGCAGCACAACTAGCGGGGGGGCAGTTTATGAGCAGTTCTTC. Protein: CASSTTSGGAVYEQFF.

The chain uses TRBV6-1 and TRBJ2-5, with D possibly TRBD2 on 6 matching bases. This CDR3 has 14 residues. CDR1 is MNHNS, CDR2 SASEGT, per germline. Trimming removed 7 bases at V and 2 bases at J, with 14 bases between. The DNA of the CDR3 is TGTGCCAGCACTCTAGGGCGGGGACAAGAGACCCAGTACTTC. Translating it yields CASTLGRGQETQYF.

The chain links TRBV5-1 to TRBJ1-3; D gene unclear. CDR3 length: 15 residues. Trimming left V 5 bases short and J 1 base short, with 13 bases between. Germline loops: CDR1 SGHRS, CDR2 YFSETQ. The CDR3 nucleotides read TGCGCCAGCAGACCCCTCTCTGAGTCTGGAAACACCATATATTTT. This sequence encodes CASRPLSESGNTIYF.

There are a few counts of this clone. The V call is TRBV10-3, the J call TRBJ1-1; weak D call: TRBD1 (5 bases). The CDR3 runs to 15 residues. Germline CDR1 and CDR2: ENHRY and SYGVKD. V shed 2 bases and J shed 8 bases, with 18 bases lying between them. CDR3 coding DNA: TGTGCCATCAGTGAGCAGGTCGGGGGAACGGGGGAAGCTTTCTTT. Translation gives CAISEQVGGTGEAFF.

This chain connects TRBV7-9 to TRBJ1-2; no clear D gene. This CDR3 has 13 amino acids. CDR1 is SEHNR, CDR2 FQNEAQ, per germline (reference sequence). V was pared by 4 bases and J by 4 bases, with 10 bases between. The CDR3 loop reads CASSSDPTYGYTF. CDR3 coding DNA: TGTGCCAGCAGCTCGGACCCTACCTATGGCTACACCTTC. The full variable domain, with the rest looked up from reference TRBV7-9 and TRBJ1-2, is DTGVSQNPRHKITKRGQNVTFRCDPISEHNRLYWYRQTLGQGPEFLTYFQNEAQLEKSRLLSDRFSAERPKGSFSTLEIQRTEQGDSAMYLCASSSDPTYGYTFGSGTRLTVV.

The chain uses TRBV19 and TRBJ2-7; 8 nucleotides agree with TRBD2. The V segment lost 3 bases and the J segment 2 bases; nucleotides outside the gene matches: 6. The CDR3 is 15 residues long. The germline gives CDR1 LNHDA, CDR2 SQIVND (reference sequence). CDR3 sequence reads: CASSIDSGAPYEQYF. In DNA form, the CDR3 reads TGTGCCAGTAGTATCGATAGCGGGGCCCCCTACGAGCAGTACTTC.

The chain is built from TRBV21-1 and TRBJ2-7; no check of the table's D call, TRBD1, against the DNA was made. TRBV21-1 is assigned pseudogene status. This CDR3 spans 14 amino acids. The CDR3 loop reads CASSSQGDRYEQYF. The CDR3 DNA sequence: TGTGCCAGCAGCTCGCAGGGTGACCGCTACGAGCAGTACTTC.

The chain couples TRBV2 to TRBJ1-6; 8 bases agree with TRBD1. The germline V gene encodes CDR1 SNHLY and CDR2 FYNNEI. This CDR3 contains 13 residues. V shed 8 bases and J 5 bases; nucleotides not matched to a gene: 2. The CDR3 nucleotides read TGTGCCAGCTCGGACAGGGATAATTCACCCCTCCACTTT. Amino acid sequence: CASSDRDNSPLHF.

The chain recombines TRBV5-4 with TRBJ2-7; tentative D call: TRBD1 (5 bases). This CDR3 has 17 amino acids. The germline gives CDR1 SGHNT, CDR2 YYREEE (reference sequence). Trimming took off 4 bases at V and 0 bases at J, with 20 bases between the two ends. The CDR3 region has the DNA TGTGCCAGCAGCACGGCCGGCTTGGGCAGGGCCTCCTACGAGCAGTACTTC. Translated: CASSTAGLGRASYEQYF. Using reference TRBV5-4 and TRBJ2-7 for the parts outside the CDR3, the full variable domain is ETGVTQSPTHLIKTRGQQVTLRCSSQSGHNTVSWYQQALGQGPQFIFQYYREEENGRGNFPPRFSGLQFPNYSSELNVNALELDDSALYLCASSTAGLGRASYEQYFGPGTRLTVT.

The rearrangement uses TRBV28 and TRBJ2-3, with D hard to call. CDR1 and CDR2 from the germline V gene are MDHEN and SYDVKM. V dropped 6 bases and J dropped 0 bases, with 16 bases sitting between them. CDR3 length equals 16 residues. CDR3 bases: TGTGCCAGCAGCCGCGGTCAGTTGGTGAGCACAGATACGCAGTATTTT. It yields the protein CASSRGQLVSTDTQYF.

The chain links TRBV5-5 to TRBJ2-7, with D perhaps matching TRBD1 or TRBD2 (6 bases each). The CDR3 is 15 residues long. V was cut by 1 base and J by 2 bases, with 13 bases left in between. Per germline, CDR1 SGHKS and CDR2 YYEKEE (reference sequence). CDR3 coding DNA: TGTGCCAGCAGCTTGCCGGGGGCGCTAGCCTACGAGCAGTACTTC. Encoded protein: CASSLPGALAYEQYF.

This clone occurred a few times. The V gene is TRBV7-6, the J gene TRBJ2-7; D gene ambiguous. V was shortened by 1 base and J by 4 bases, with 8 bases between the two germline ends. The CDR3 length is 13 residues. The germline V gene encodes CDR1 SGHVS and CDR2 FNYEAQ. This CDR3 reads CASSLGGKYEQYF. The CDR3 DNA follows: TGTGCCAGCAGCTTAGGTGGCAAATACGAGCAGTACTTC.